This TCR beta chain was sequenced during a study of early T cells in non-severe SARS-CoV-2 infection. This clonotype was counted ten times or more. TCRdb re-derived calls from the 5' RACE reads in MiXCR, one entry per CDR3 protein. The data show about 40,000 distinct CDR3 sequences, roughly 7.9% seen once. The receptor's source is an adult who was a healthcare worker with PCR-confirmed SARS-CoV-2 infection or an uninfected control (not recorded which). The sequences come from whole blood, collected at baseline.

The CDR3 DNA reads TGTGCCAGCAGCGTAGCAGAGGAAGAGACCCAGTACTTC. This translates into CASSVAEEETQYF. This rearrangement joins TRBV9 to TRBJ2-5; D gene uncertain. The CDR3 length is 13 residues. V lost 0 bases, J lost 3 bases, and 6 bases lay in between. In germline, CDR1 is SGDLS, CDR2 YYNGEE.